This T cell receptor beta chain was sequenced in a study of T-cell memory formation after mild COVID-19. This CDR3 has 16 amino acids. Germline CDR1 LNHNV, CDR2 YYDKDF (reference sequence). V lost 5 bases, J lost 6 bases, and 15 bases stayed unmatched. TCRdb redid the calling of the 5' RACE reads with MiXCR, one entry per CDR3 protein. This table has 350,000 to 450,000 distinct CDR3 sequences, roughly 14% appearing once. This clonotype turned up a few times. The V gene is TRBV15, the J gene TRBJ1-2, with 7 bases matching TRBD1. This TCR came from a man aged 18-30 years who had mild COVID-19 (a few samples of this study predate the infection). Cell type and time point are not known. Sequenced: PBMCs or a T cell subset sorted from them (not recorded which). CDR3 coding DNA: TGTGCCACCAGCGCCCTTAACAGGGGCCCCCAAAATGGCTACACCTTC. Residues: CATSALNRGPQNGYTF.